The TCR beta chain described here comes from a study of T cells in localized non-small cell lung cancer. The length of the CDR3 is 15 residues. Between the trimmed V and J ends, which lost 2 bases and 1 base, there was a span of 9 bases. In germline, CDR1 is SGHDT, CDR2 YYEEEE. Produced via immunoSEQ multiplex PCR; TCRdb's table is partial and in-frame only. The sample includes about 27,000 clones, 90% of them seen just once. Findings and caveats of the study: Greater T cell density in blood accompanied longer overall survival. Without multi-region sequencing, intratumor heterogeneity could not be excluded. Appearing in adjacent lung were a median approximately 60 of the top 100 tumor clones. Uninvolved adjacent lung had more T cell clonality than any other tissue, topping tumor.

About this clone: As yet, its antigen is unknown.

The TCR originated in a woman aged 40-69 years with stage I lung adenocarcinoma. V and J are TRBV5-6 and TRBJ2-2; D ambiguous. The sequences come from peripheral blood, collected before any cancer treatment. This chain's CDR3 is CASSFGTENTGELFF. Here the CDR3 DNA reads TGTGCCAGCAGCTTTGGTACAGAGAACACCGGGGAGCTGTTTTTT.